Many counts were recorded for the clone carrying this T cell receptor (beta chain). Antigen unknown. This sample is drawn from a study of T-cell reconstitution after alpha-beta-depleted transplantation in children. Broader study findings: After transplant, at about two months, alpha-beta T cells were reportedly derived from several hundred expanded graft clones. T-cell counts and diversity were attributed mostly to newly produced T cells one year after transplant. Some patients' high day-60 TCRbeta diversity was attributed to recipient cells surviving conditioning.

The authors prepared the TCRbeta library with unique molecular identifiers. A single record per CDR3 protein comes from TCRdb applying MiXCR to the PCR reads. The data show around 210,000 distinct CDR3 sequences, roughly 7.1% seen once. This sample comprised PBMCs, obtained before TCRalphabeta/CD19-depleted stem cell transplant. The receptor was derived from a boy aged 2 to 10 with acute lymphoblastic leukemia, due to receive a stem cell transplant.

CDR3 in DNA: TGTGCCAGCAGCCCCTTGGGGGAGGAGAACACAGATACGCAGTATTTT. Protein product: CASSPLGEENTDTQYF. The chain combines TRBV3-1 with TRBJ2-3; D may be TRBD2 (6 bases). Trimming took 4 bases from V and 2 from J, leaving 16 bases between them. Germline assignment: CDR1 LGHDT and CDR2 YNNKEL (reference sequence). The CDR3 totals 16 residues.